These 4 T cell receptor beta chains originate from one sample sequenced in a study of tumor-infiltrating lymphocytes in oesophageal squamous cell carcinoma. TCRdb passed the PCR reads through MiXCR, listing each CDR3 protein once. The data show fewer than 15,000 distinct CDR3 sequences, less than 65% seen once. The sample was esophageal tumor tissue. These TCRs come from a male donor with esophageal squamous cell carcinoma.

The V call is TRBV12-3 or TRBV12-4, the J call TRBJ2-3; perhaps TRBD1 as D (6 bases). Trimming took 4 bases from V and 2 from J, leaving 16 bases between them. The CDR3 is 16 residues long. The DNA of the CDR3 is TGTGCCAGCAGTTCTACAGGGCGCCCGTTCACAGATACGCAGTATTTT. It yields the protein CASSSTGRPFTDTQYF.

This clonotype was seen more than once but under ten times. The chain carries TRBV7-2 and TRBJ2-3, with 12 bases identical to TRBD2. Germline CDR1 reads SGHTA; CDR2 reads FQGNSA. CDR3 size: 16 residues. Trimming removed 4 bases from V and 5 bases from J; junction bases left unmatched: 7. The CDR3 DNA reads as TGTGCCAGCAGCTCTCAGCTAGCGGGAGGGGGAGATACGCAGTATTTT. This sequence encodes CASSSQLAGGGDTQYF.

The gene calls are TRBV7-8 and TRBJ2-4; the D is unclear. Germline V gene lookup returns CDR1 SGHVS and CDR2 FQNEAQ. The CDR3 is 12 residues long. Trimming stripped 2 bases from V and 8 bases from J, with 7 bases between. The CDR3 region has the DNA TGTGCCAGCAGCTTAACGAGTGACATTCAGTACTTC. Residues: CASSLTSDIQYF.

In this sample, this clonotype turned up many times. The V call is TRBV19, the J call TRBJ2-3, with TRBD2 identical over 10 bases. V lost 1 base, J lost 5 bases, and 6 bases stayed unmatched. Germline CDR1 and CDR2: LNHDA and SQIVND (reference sequence). This CDR3 is 16 amino acids long. This CDR3 is CASSIGLAGVGDTQYF. The CDR3 nucleotides are TGTGCCAGTAGTATAGGGCTAGCGGGAGTAGGAGATACGCAGTATTTT.